This TCR beta chain appears in the sequencing data of a study of OX40 agonist ivuxolimab in advanced cancers. Study-level points and caveats: In CD8+ T cells, expanded clones were on average more numerous than in CD4+.

The CDR3 length is 16 residues. CDR1 and CDR2 (germline): MNHEY, SMNVEV (reference sequence). J gave up 7 bases and V 5 bases, and 15 bases lay outside the gene matches. TCRdb keeps only in-frame clones here, not all; method: immunoSEQ multiplex PCR. The table includes tens of thousands of clones, 84% detected once. Worth noting for this clone: Its antigen is as yet unknown.

The specimen was CD4+ or CD8+ T cells sorted from blood, collected in a trial of the OX40 agonist ivuxolimab. V usage is TRBV27 and J usage is TRBJ2-5; 8 nucleotides match TRBD1. This TCR derives from an adult with an advanced solid tumor such as melanoma, head and neck, liver or kidney cancer. The CDR3 sequence: CASSRPGTGDIRTQYF. Here the CDR3 DNA reads TGTGCCAGCAGTCGGCCGGGGACAGGTGACATTCGGACCCAGTACTTC.